One sample yielded the 26 T cell receptor beta chains listed below, sequenced in a study of T-cell memory formation after mild COVID-19. TCRdb fed the 5' RACE reads into MiXCR, producing one record per CDR3 protein. The sample includes tens of thousands of distinct CDR3 sequences, 25% to 30% of them seen just once. Sequencing was carried out using PBMCs or a T cell subset sorted from them (not recorded which). The receptors shown here come from a man between 18 and 29 years old who had mild COVID-19 (a few samples of this study predate the infection). Cell type and time point are not known.

The chain is built from TRBV25-1 and TRBJ2-2; TRBD1 might be the D (6 bases). CDR3 length equals 14 residues. Germline assignment: CDR1 MGHDK and CDR2 SYGVNS. Trimming took 7 bases from V and 2 from J, leaving 11 bases between them. The DNA of the CDR3 is TGTGCCAGCATTGCAGGGGCCAACACCGGGGAGCTGTTTTTT. Protein sequence: CASIAGANTGELFF.

The chain couples TRBV6-5 to TRBJ2-7, with D tentatively TRBD2 (6 bases). Germline assignment: CDR1 MNHEY and CDR2 SVGAGI. V was cut by 2 bases and J by 2 bases, with 13 bases left in between. The CDR3 totals 15 residues. Here the CDR3 reads CASSYEGTLPYEQYF. The DNA of the CDR3 is TGTGCCAGCAGTTACGAGGGGACTTTGCCCTACGAGCAGTACTTC.

The chain carries TRBV12-3 or TRBV12-4 and TRBJ2-3, with 10 bases identical to TRBD2. V dropped 6 bases and J dropped 3; count of bases not matched to a gene: 3. The CDR3 has 14 residues. CDR3: CASSLAGATDTQYF. Here the CDR3 DNA reads TGTGCCAGCAGCCTAGCGGGGGCAACAGATACGCAGTATTTT.

The table lists this clonotype with a few counts. The J gene is TRBJ1-2, the V gene TRBV12-3 or TRBV12-4, with D hard to call. The CDR3 loop spans 14 amino acids. Between the trimmed V and J ends, which lost 7 bases and 4 bases, there was a span of 16 bases. The CDR3 sequence is CASTPTPSGYGYTF. The CDR3 DNA is TGTGCCAGCACCCCGACCCCATCGGGCTATGGCTACACCTTC.

The genes are TRBV7-2 and TRBJ2-7; D unclear. The CDR3 length is 14 residues. V dropped 8 bases and J dropped 0 bases, with 14 bases sitting between them. Germline V CDR1 and CDR2: SGHTA, FQGNSA. The CDR3 nucleotides are TGTGCCAGCGGCGACCGGGTCCGCTCCTACGAGCAGTACTTC. It specifies CASGDRVRSYEQYF.

This clonotype has a handful of counts. The chain joins TRBV20-1 to TRBJ2-1, with D perhaps TRBD2 (5 bases). Germline values: CDR1 DFQATT, CDR2 SNEGSKA (reference sequence). The V gene lost 5 bases and the J gene lost 6 bases, with 20 bases spanning the gap. The CDR3 runs to 15 residues. This CDR3 reads CSAEGSPNLGNEQFF. CDR3 DNA sequence: TGCAGTGCTGAGGGATCCCCAAACCTAGGCAATGAGCAGTTCTTC.

The chain is built from TRBV7-9 and TRBJ2-5, with TRBD2 matching over 11 bases. The CDR3 extends over 16 amino acids. Germline-derived CDR1 and CDR2 are SEHNR and FQNEAQ (reference sequence). V dropped 0 bases and J dropped 5; count of bases not matched to a gene: 5. The CDR3 here is CASSLALAGGEETQYF. DNA of the CDR3: TGTGCCAGCAGCTTAGCGCTAGCGGGGGGCGAGGAGACCCAGTACTTC. Using reference TRBV7-9 and TRBJ2-5 for the parts outside the CDR3, the full variable domain is DTGVSQNPRHKITKRGQNVTFRCDPISEHNRLYWYRQTLGQGPEFLTYFQNEAQLEKSRLLSDRFSAERPKGSFSTLEIQRTEQGDSAMYLCASSLALAGGEETQYFGPGTRLLVL.

This clonotype was recorded many times. The gene calls are TRBV5-1 and TRBJ2-7; no clear D. V was trimmed by 0 bases and J by 5 bases, leaving 9 bases between them. Germline-derived CDR1 and CDR2 are SGHRS and YFSETQ. The length of the CDR3 is 13 residues. CDR3 in DNA: TGCGCCAGCAGCTTGGAAATACCGGACGAGCAGTACTTC. This codes for CASSLEIPDEQYF.

This clonotype was detected only a few times. This chain joins TRBV15 and TRBJ1-6; 7 bases are shared with TRBD1. J was trimmed by 8 bases and V by 1 base; bases with no gene match: 5. This CDR3 spans 15 amino acids. Germline V CDR1 and CDR2: LNHNV, YYDKDF (reference sequence). The CDR3 nucleotides read TGTGCCACCAGCAGAGGGAGGGGGCGCGATTCACCCCTCCACTTT. This codes for CATSRGRGRDSPLHF.

The rearrangement uses TRBV4-1 and TRBJ1-2, with D possibly matching TRBD1 (5 bases). V lost 3 bases, J lost 1 base, and 12 bases lay in between. CDR3 length equals 15 residues. Germline assignment: CDR1 MGHRA and CDR2 YSYEKL. CDR3 sequence reads: CASSQAQGFNYGYTF. CDR3 sequence (DNA): TGCGCCAGCAGCCAGGCTCAGGGATTTAACTATGGCTACACCTTC.

This clonotype has more than one count but fewer than ten. V gene TRBV10-3 combines with J gene TRBJ2-3; D is perhaps TRBD2 (5 bases). This CDR3 has 12 amino acids. Germline V gene sequence: CDR1 ENHRY, CDR2 SYGVKD. Trimming removed 3 bases at V and 5 bases at J, with 6 bases between. The CDR3 is CAISDRGDTQYF. CDR3 sequence (DNA): TGTGCCATCAGTGATCGGGGAGATACGCAGTATTTT.

This clonotype was counted between two and nine times. The chain employs TRBV6-6 and TRBJ2-3; tentative D call: TRBD2 (6 bases). CDR3 length equals 14 residues. The V gene's germline CDR1 is MNHNY and CDR2 SVGAGI (reference sequence). The V and J ends lost 6 bases and 3 bases respectively, with 13 bases between them. The CDR3 DNA follows: TGTGCCAGCAGCAAGCTAGCGTTGACAGATACGCAGTATTTT. This sequence encodes CASSKLALTDTQYF.

The chain joins TRBV6-2 or TRBV6-3 to TRBJ1-1; D gene ambiguous. This CDR3 is 11 amino acids long. From germline, CDR1 is MNHEY and CDR2 SVGEGT. Trimming took off 3 bases at V and 4 bases at J, with 3 bases between the two ends. The CDR3 loop is CASSYFTEAFF. CDR3 nucleotides: TGTGCCAGCAGTTATTTCACTGAAGCTTTCTTT.

In its sample, this clonotype was seen a few times. V is TRBV20-1 and J is TRBJ2-1, with 12 positions matching TRBD2. V shed 0 bases and J 4 bases; nucleotides not matched to a gene: 4. Germline V gene sequence: CDR1 DFQATT, CDR2 SNEGSKA (reference sequence). CDR3 length: 16 residues. Written as DNA, the CDR3 is TGCAGTGCTAGAGATTCAGGACTAGCGGGGTACAATGAGCAGTTCTTC. Amino acids: CSARDSGLAGYNEQFF.

This clonotype turned up a few times. The chain couples TRBV23-1 to TRBJ2-1; weak D call: TRBD2 (6 bases). TRBV23-1 is identified as an open reading frame with a role that is uncertain. The CDR3 loop spans 13 amino acids. The ends were cut back, 10 bases at V and 8 bases at J, with 18 bases in the middle. The CDR3 is CATPRGTRYEQFF. The CDR3 DNA reads as TGCGCCACCCCGAGAGGGACTCGGTATGAGCAGTTCTTC.

The chain uses TRBV7-9 and TRBJ2-7, with 8 bases lining up with TRBD1. In germline, CDR1 is SEHNR, CDR2 FQNEAQ (reference sequence). The CDR3 sequence is 13 residues long. V shed 3 bases and J 6 bases; nucleotides not matched to a gene: 4. Written as DNA, the CDR3 is TGTGCCAGCAGCTTCGACAGGGGTGGCGAGCAGTACTTC. As protein: CASSFDRGGEQYF.

The rearrangement joins TRBV6-2 or TRBV6-3 to TRBJ2-7; 8 positions match TRBD1. J was trimmed by 5 bases and V by 6 bases; bases with no gene match: 6. This CDR3 is 13 amino acids long. Germline V lookup: CDR1 MNHEY, CDR2 SVGEGT. CDR3 sequence reads: CASSQGANNEQYV. CDR3 sequence (DNA): TGTGCCAGCAGCCAGGGGGCGAATAACGAGCAGTACGTC.

This clonotype has just a few counts. The rearrangement joins TRBV7-9 to TRBJ2-3; tentative D call: TRBD1 (6 bases). V was trimmed by 5 bases and J by 2 bases, leaving 17 bases between them. Per germline, CDR1 SEHNR and CDR2 FQNEAQ (reference sequence). The CDR3 contains 16 residues. CDR3 sequence (DNA): TGTGCCAGCAGCCCAGGCCGCCAGGGGAACACAGATACGCAGTATTTT. Translating gives CASSPGRQGNTDTQYF.

The V gene is TRBV4-3, the J gene TRBJ2-7; the D is unclear. The germline V gene encodes CDR1 LGHNA and CDR2 YSLEER. CDR3 length: 16 residues. V was shortened by 0 bases and J by 6 bases, with 18 bases between the two germline ends. The CDR3 region has the DNA TGCGCCAGCAGCCAAGATCTAGGAGAGGACCCGTCCGAGCAGTACTTC. It is translated as CASSQDLGEDPSEQYF.

The chain recombines TRBV24-1 with TRBJ2-1; no clear D gene. Trimming removed 6 bases from V and 6 bases from J, with 5 bases in between. CDR3 length: 11 amino acids. Germline V gene data show CDR1 as KGHDR and CDR2 as SFDVKD. The chain's CDR3 is CATSWGNEQFF. The CDR3 nucleotides are TGTGCCACCAGTTGGGGCAATGAGCAGTTCTTC.

J is TRBJ2-1 and V is TRBV12-3 or TRBV12-4; unclear D gene. The CDR3 has 15 residues. Trimming removed 0 bases from V and 4 bases from J, with 10 bases in between. The CDR3 sequence: CASSLAQGRYNEQFF. The CDR3 nucleotides are TGTGCCAGCAGTTTAGCGCAAGGAAGGTACAATGAGCAGTTCTTC.

This clonotype was recorded at least ten times. The V call is TRBV6-5, the J call TRBJ2-3; no firm D call. With 6 bases removed from V and 6 bases from J, the gap between germline ends came to 13 bases. This CDR3 is built from 13 residues. In germline, CDR1 is MNHEY, CDR2 SVGAGI. The CDR3 spells CASSPRGGDTQYF. The CDR3 DNA is TGTGCCAGCAGCCCTCGAGGTGGGGATACGCAGTATTTT.

This clonotype was found a few times. The chain carries TRBV6-5 and TRBJ2-5, with TRBD1 matching 7 bases. CDR3 length equals 13 residues. Per the germline V gene, CDR1 is MNHEY and CDR2 is SVGAGI. J was trimmed by 2 bases and V by 6 bases; bases with no gene match: 3. The CDR3 nucleotides read TGTGCCAGCAGCCGACAGGGTCAAGAGACCCAGTACTTC. It is translated as CASSRQGQETQYF.

The CDR3 spells CASSLVGSSYEQYF. The CDR3 DNA reads as TGCGCCAGCAGCTTGGTCGGGAGCTCCTACGAGCAGTACTTC. The chain links TRBV5-1 to TRBJ2-7, with TRBD2 as a possible D gene (6 bases). V was trimmed by 0 bases and J by 0 bases, leaving 7 bases between them. CDR1 SGHRS and CDR2 YFSETQ come from the germline V gene. The CDR3 is 14 amino acids.

This clonotype has a handful of counts. The chain employs TRBV6-6 and TRBJ2-7, with 7 bases lining up with TRBD1. V gave up 8 bases and J gave up 3 bases; unmatched junction bases: 7. The V gene's germline CDR1 is MNHNY and CDR2 SVGAGI (reference sequence). The CDR3 has 13 amino acids. The CDR3, as DNA: TGTGCCAGCGGTGGCAGGGGGTTCTACGAGCAGTACTTC. Protein sequence: CASGGRGFYEQYF.

This clonotype has only a few counts. This chain connects TRBV7-6 to TRBJ2-1; 9 nucleotides align to TRBD2. Germline-derived CDR1 and CDR2 are SGHVS and FNYEAQ. The CDR3 is 15 amino acids. J gave up 7 bases and V 1 base, and 5 bases lay outside the gene matches. This CDR3 is CASSLEGGGANEQFF. As DNA, the CDR3 is TGTGCCAGCAGCTTAGAGGGCGGGGGGGCGAATGAGCAGTTCTTC.